This T cell receptor beta chain comes out of a study of T cell repertoires in cytomegalovirus infection. As for the study in general: Shared public TCR beta signatures pointed to both CMV infection and a matching HLA type. Study conclusions and caveats: Predominance within the ex vivo response was attributable to HLA-C-restricted CMV-specific TCR beta clonotypes.

TCRdb reprocessed the reads with MiXCR, giving one entry per CDR3 protein. The table records about 320,000 distinct CDR3 sequences, more than 9% of them present only once. This clonotype appeared many times. The antigen remains unidentified. The receptor comes from a human donor in good health (CMV status not recorded). Some clones in this sample may be carry-over from other donors' samples. The specimen was PBMCs.

In DNA, the CDR3 is TGTGCCAGTAGTATGCGAGGGGAGATCGTCGGGGAGCTGTTTTTT. It yields the protein CASSMRGEIVGELFF. The rearrangement uses TRBV19 and TRBJ2-2; D tentatively reads TRBD1 or TRBD2 (5 bases each). The CDR3 sequence is 15 residues long. The ends were cut back, 3 bases at V and 7 bases at J, with 15 bases in the middle. Per germline, CDR1 LNHDA and CDR2 SQIVND (reference sequence).